The 4 T cell receptor beta chains listed next were all sequenced from one sample in a study of blood T cell repertoires in COVID-19. Clones were read by immunoSEQ multiplex PCR, and TCRdb kept only the in-frame ones, dropping some. The table lists more than 140,000 clones, around 88% of them singletons. Sequenced: peripheral blood. The receptors here all came from a woman aged 55-69 years with acute or convalescent COVID-19.

This chain joins TRBV5-1 and TRBJ1-2; D call uncertain. The V gene lost 3 bases and the J gene lost 4 bases, with 13 bases spanning the gap. CDR1 is SGHRS, CDR2 YFSETQ, per germline. This CDR3 is built from 14 residues. CDR3: CASSSLPGSYGYTF. The DNA for the CDR3 is TGCGCCAGCAGCTCCCTTCCGGGGAGCTATGGCTACACCTTC.

V and J are TRBV4-2 and TRBJ1-1; 9 positions match TRBD1. Germline V gene data show CDR1 as LGHNA and CDR2 as YNFKEQ. Trimming at V came to 1 base and at J to 3 bases, leaving 3 bases not matched to a gene. This CDR3 contains 15 residues. The CDR3 nucleotides are TGTGCCAGCAGCCAAGCCCGACAGGGGGACACTGAAGCTTTCTTT. The encoded protein is CASSQARQGDTEAFF.

The rearrangement joins TRBV5-1 to TRBJ1-4; possibly TRBD1 for D (5 bases). Between the trimmed V and J ends, which lost 0 bases and 7 bases, there was a span of 16 bases. CDR3 size: 16 residues. The germline gives CDR1 SGHRS, CDR2 YFSETQ. CDR3 sequence: CASSLVGWQGAEKLFF. The CDR3 bases are TGCGCCAGCAGCTTGGTCGGCTGGCAGGGCGCTGAAAAACTGTTTTTT. The full variable domain, completed using reference TRBV5-1 and TRBJ1-4, is KAGVTQTPRYLIKTRGQQVTLSCSPISGHRSVSWYQQTPGQGLQFLFEYFSETQRNKGNFPGRFSGRQFSNSRSEMNVSTLELGDSALYLCASSLVGWQGAEKLFFGSGTQLSVL.

This clone was observed a single time. The chain uses TRBV7-2 and TRBJ1-6, with D possibly TRBD1 on 5 matching bases. The ends were cut back, 0 bases at V and 7 bases at J, with 13 bases in the middle. This CDR3 contains 16 residues. The germline CDR1 and CDR2 sequences are SGHTA and FQGNSA. This CDR3 reads CASSLAGMGGNSPLHF. The CDR3 DNA sequence: TGTGCCAGCAGCTTAGCGGGCATGGGGGGGAATTCACCCCTCCACTTT.